A single sample is the source of the 6 T cell receptor beta chains below, sequenced in a study of shared clonotypes between healthy human individuals. Repertoires were generated with immunoSEQ multiplex PCR, while TCRdb's copy carries only in-frame clones and drops some. The sample contains millions of clones, approximately 93% of which appear only once. What was sequenced was naive CD4+ T cells from PBMCs. The subset denotes: CD45RA+ positively selected. These receptors were collected from a man younger than 35 in good health. Some clones in this sample may be carry-over from other donors' samples.

CDR3 coding DNA: TGTGCCAGCAGTTTATCGGGACAGGCGATCTACGAGCAGTACTTC. The encoded protein is CASSLSGQAIYEQYF. The chain uses TRBV27 and TRBJ2-7, with 8 positions matching TRBD1. Germline CDR1 MNHEY, CDR2 SMNVEV (reference sequence). The CDR3 loop spans 15 amino acids. V shed 0 bases, J shed 3 bases, and the junction held 4 bases outside the gene matches.

The V gene is TRBV5-1, the J gene TRBJ1-4, with D perhaps matching TRBD1 (6 bases). There are 16 residues in the CDR3. Germline assignment: CDR1 SGHRS and CDR2 YFSETQ. V lost 0 bases, J lost 10 bases, and 19 bases lay in between. CDR3 sequence: CASSLEPADRSGKLFF. CDR3 bases: TGCGCCAGCAGCTTGGAACCCGCTGACAGGTCGGGAAAACTGTTTTTT.

The CDR3 region has the DNA TGTGCCAGCAGAACGGGCCAGGCAACCTACGAGCAGTACTTC. This translates into CASRTGQATYEQYF. The chain joins TRBV11-2 to TRBJ2-7; D is unclear. The V gene lost 6 bases and the J gene lost 2 bases, with 14 bases spanning the gap. This CDR3 spans 14 amino acids. CDR1 and CDR2 from the germline V gene are SGHAT and FQNNGV.

V usage is TRBV5-1 and J usage is TRBJ2-2; the D gene could be TRBD1 or TRBD2 (5 bases each). The CDR3 extends over 17 amino acids. Deletions cut 4 bases from V and 3 bases from J, with 19 bases between. Germline loops: CDR1 SGHRS, CDR2 YFSETQ. In nucleotides, the CDR3 is TGCGCCAGCAGCACCGACTTAGGGACGGAGTACACCGGGGAGCTGTTTTTT. Translation gives CASSTDLGTEYTGELFF.

The J gene is TRBJ1-2, the V gene TRBV28; D is undetermined. Germline values: CDR1 MDHEN, CDR2 SYDVKM. Trimming stripped 5 bases from V and 5 bases from J, with 12 bases between. The CDR3 extends over 13 amino acids. DNA of the CDR3: TGTGCCAGCAGTAAAGGGCAGTATTATGGCTACACCTTC. Translated: CASSKGQYYGYTF.

A word on this clone: Distinct nucleotide sequences in the sample also encode this CDR3. The V call is TRBV7-3, the J call TRBJ1-3; D call uncertain. Germline CDR1 SGHTA, CDR2 FQGTGA. The CDR3 has 14 residues. Between the trimmed V and J ends, which lost 3 bases and 2 bases, there was a span of 8 bases. The CDR3 sequence is CASSFGGPGNTIYF. The CDR3 nucleotides are TGTGCCAGCAGCTTTGGCGGCCCTGGAAACACCATATATTTT.